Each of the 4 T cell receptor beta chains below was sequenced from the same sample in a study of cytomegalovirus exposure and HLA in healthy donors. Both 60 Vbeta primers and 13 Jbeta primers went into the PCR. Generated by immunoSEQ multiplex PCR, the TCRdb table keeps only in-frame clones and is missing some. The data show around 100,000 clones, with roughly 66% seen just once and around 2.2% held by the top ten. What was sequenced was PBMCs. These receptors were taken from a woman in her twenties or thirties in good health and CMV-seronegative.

For the CDR3, the DNA is TGTGCCAGCAGCTTGGGGGTAGCGGGAGGGCCTGAGACCCAGTACTTC. It translates to CASSLGVAGGPETQYF. The chain links TRBV7-3 to TRBJ2-5; 11 bases map to TRBD2. Germline CDR1 SGHTA, CDR2 FQGTGA. The CDR3 is 16 amino acids. V trimming: 3 bases; J trimming: 5 bases; junction bases outside the gene matches: 8.

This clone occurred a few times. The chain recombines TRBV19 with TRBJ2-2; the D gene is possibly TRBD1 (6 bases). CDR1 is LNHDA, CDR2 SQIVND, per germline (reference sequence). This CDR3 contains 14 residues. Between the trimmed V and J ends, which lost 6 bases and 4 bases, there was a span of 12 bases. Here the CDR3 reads CASRGGVITGELFF. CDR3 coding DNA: TGTGCCAGTAGAGGGGGAGTAATCACCGGGGAGCTGTTTTTT.

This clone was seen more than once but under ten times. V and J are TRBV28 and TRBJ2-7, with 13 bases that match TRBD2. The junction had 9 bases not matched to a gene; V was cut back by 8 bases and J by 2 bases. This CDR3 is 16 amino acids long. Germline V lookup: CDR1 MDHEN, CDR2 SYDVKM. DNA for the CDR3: TGTGCCAGCCACGGACTAGCGGGAGACCGTCCCTACGAGCAGTACTTC. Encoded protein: CASHGLAGDRPYEQYF.

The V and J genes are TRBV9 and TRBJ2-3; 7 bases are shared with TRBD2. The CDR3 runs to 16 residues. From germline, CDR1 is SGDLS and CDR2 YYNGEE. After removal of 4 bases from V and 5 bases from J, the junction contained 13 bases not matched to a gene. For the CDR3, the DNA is TGTGCCAGCAGCCCGCTGGAACTAGCGCGAGGAGATACGCAGTATTTT. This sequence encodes CASSPLELARGDTQYF.